This entry describes one TCR beta chain. These data originate in a study of CD8 T cells in Susac syndrome. The germline V and J ends were trimmed by 5 bases and 4 bases, with 14 bases remaining between them. The CDR3 is 14 residues long. Germline V lookup: CDR1 LNHDA, CDR2 SQIVND (reference sequence). The RNA input was about 0.5 to 1 ug, and it was reverse transcribed with random hexamers. TCRdb reprocessed the immunoSEQ multiplex PCR reads via MiXCR and lists one record per CDR3 protein. The data contain 150,000 to 200,000 distinct CDR3 sequences, about 93% of them seen just once; the ten biggest clones take up around 0.14%.

Sequencing used CD4+ T cells from PBMCs. The rearrangement uses TRBV19 and TRBJ1-2; D may be TRBD1 (5 bases). The TCR was taken from a human donor in good health. The CDR3 DNA follows: TGTGCCAGTAGTCCCCGGGACGGCTTCTATGGCTACACCTTC. It codes for CASSPRDGFYGYTF. Variable domain in full (rest from reference TRBV19 and TRBJ1-2): DGGITQSPKYLFRKEGQNVTLSCEQNLNHDAMYWYRQDPGQGLRLIYYSQIVNDFQKGDIAEGYSVSREKKESFPLTVTSAQKNPTAFYLCASSPRDGFYGYTFGSGTRLTVV.